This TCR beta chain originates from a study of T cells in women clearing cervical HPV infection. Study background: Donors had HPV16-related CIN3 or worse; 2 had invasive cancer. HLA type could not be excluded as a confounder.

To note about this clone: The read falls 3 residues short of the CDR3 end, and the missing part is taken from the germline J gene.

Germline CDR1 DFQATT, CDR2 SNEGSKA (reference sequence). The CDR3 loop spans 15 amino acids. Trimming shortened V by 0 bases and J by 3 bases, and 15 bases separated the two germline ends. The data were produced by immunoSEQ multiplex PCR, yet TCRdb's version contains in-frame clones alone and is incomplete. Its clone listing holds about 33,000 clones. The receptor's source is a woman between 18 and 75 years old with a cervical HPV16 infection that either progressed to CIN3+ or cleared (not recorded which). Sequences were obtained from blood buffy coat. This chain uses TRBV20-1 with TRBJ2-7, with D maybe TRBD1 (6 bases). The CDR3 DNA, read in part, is TGCAGTGCTAGAGATCTGGGGGCCCCCCACTACGAG. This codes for CSARDLGAPHYE. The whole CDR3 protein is CSARDLGAPHYEQYF.